These 15 T cell receptor beta chains were sequenced from one sample in a study of CD8+CD57+ T cells in acquired aplastic anemia. Genomic DNA constituted the template upon which TCR beta VDJ and CDR3 profiling was performed. Each CDR3 protein is one row after TCRdb ran MiXCR on the reads. The data contain 400,000 to 450,000 distinct CDR3 sequences, 55% to 75% of them seen just once; the ten biggest clones take up 3.5% to 4.5%. Sequenced material: sorted CD4+, CD8+, or CD8+CD57+ T cells (not recorded which) from PBMCs. Source of these receptors: a human donor in good health, serving as a control.

CDR3 protein: CASSSGGGGLGNEQFF. The CDR3 DNA reads as TGTGCCAGCAGCTCGGGCGGGGGGGGATTAGGGAATGAGCAGTTCTTC. This chain joins TRBV7-2 and TRBJ2-1, with 9 bases lining up with TRBD2. The length of the CDR3 is 16 residues. Germline V gene lookup returns CDR1 SGHTA and CDR2 FQGNSA. With V trimmed by 4 bases and J by 7 bases, 11 bases remained unmatched.

This rearrangement joins TRBV29-1 to TRBJ2-1, with D hard to call. Per the germline V gene, CDR1 is SQVTM and CDR2 is ANQGSEA. The V end was cut by 6 bases, the J end by 12 bases, with 21 bases between. CDR3 size: 13 residues. The CDR3 protein is CSVALGGTDTQFF. CDR3 DNA: TGCAGCGTAGCCTTAGGCGGCACAGATACGCAGTTCTTC.

The gene calls are TRBV7-4 and TRBJ1-1; TRBD1 agrees at 8 bases. With 5 bases clipped from V and 5 bases from J, the junction kept 13 bases outside the gene matches. The CDR3 is 16 amino acids. Per germline, CDR1 SGHVT and CDR2 SQSDAQ. CDR3 protein: CASSVGKRQGRTEAFF. The DNA for the CDR3 is TGTGCCAGCAGCGTCGGAAAACGACAGGGGAGGACTGAAGCTTTCTTT.

The chain uses TRBV25-1 and TRBJ1-5; tentative D call: TRBD1 (5 bases). The CDR3 is 14 amino acids. Trimming shortened V by 8 bases and J by 0 bases, and 11 bases separated the two germline ends. Germline-derived CDR1 and CDR2 are MGHDK and SYGVNS. The CDR3 nucleotides are TGTGCCAGCGGGACGGCTTCTAGCAATCAGCCCCAGCATTTT. Translating gives CASGTASSNQPQHF.

This clonotype was seen repeatedly, ten times or more. This chain joins TRBV5-5 and TRBJ1-4; D gene uncertain. The CDR3 is 13 amino acids. The ends were cut back, 3 bases at V and 6 bases at J, with 9 bases in the middle. The V gene's germline CDR1 is SGHKS and CDR2 YYEKEE (reference sequence). As DNA, the CDR3 is TGTGCCAGCAGCTCTGAAGGAGATGAAAAACTGTTTTTT. Its translation: CASSSEGDEKLFF.

This clonotype was counted between two and nine times. The chain joins TRBV7-2 to TRBJ1-2; possibly TRBD1 for D (5 bases). This CDR3 has 13 amino acids. Deletions cut 6 bases from V and 8 bases from J, with 16 bases between. From germline, CDR1 is SGHTA and CDR2 FQGNSA. CDR3 sequence: CASRPRSGQGYTF. Written as DNA, the CDR3 is TGTGCCAGCAGACCGAGGTCAGGGCAAGGCTACACCTTC.

This clonotype was seen only a few times. The chain combines TRBV29-1 with TRBJ2-5, with TRBD2 matching over 10 bases. V was pared by 7 bases and J by 3 bases, with 2 bases of the junction left unmatched. CDR3 length equals 12 residues. Looked up from germline, CDR1 is SQVTM and CDR2 is ANQGSEA. CDR3 DNA sequence: TGCAGCGGAGGACTAGCGGAAGAGACCCAGTACTTC. Its translation: CSGGLAEETQYF.

On this clonotype itself: A much larger clone lies a single base off, so this may be a read error. The J gene is TRBJ2-7, the V gene TRBV18; 7 bases align to TRBD2. The CDR3 is 15 residues long. V trimming: 6 bases; J trimming: 2 bases; junction bases outside the gene matches: 10. Germline assignment: CDR1 KGHSH and CDR2 LQKENI. CDR3 coding DNA: TGTGCCAGCTCCTCCCGGGAGGCTTTAACCTACGAGCAGTACTTC. Its translation is CASSSREALTYEQYF.

The chain links TRBV24-1 to TRBJ1-2, with D unresolved. V was clipped by 7 bases and J by 8 bases, with 19 bases between them. Per germline, CDR1 KGHDR and CDR2 SFDVKD. This CDR3 spans 14 amino acids. The CDR3 loop is CATSVDPALEGYTF. DNA for the CDR3: TGTGCCACCAGCGTGGACCCCGCATTGGAGGGCTACACCTTC.

A remark on this clonotype: Sequence at one end of the junction differs from germline and may be a read error. The rearrangement uses TRBV7-6 and TRBJ2-7, with D maybe TRBD2 (5 bases). This CDR3 contains 14 residues. Germline V lookup: CDR1 SGHVS, CDR2 FNYEAQ. The CDR3: CASAMSPGGVYEQF. CDR3 coding DNA: TGTGCCAGCGCCATGTCCCCAGGAGGCGTGTACGAGCAGTTC.

Worth noting for this clonotype: Because the CDR3 is missing its conserved closing phenylalanine or tryptophan, this is likely a read error. It is unclear where the CDR3 begins or ends on the DNA, so no DNA is shown, and the CDR3 is as TCRdb lists it. This chain joins TRBV7-3 and TRBJ2-1; the table's D call, TRBD2, has no DNA check behind it. Germline assignment: CDR1 SGHTA and CDR2 FQGTGA. The CDR3 region is 13 residues in length, termini included. The CDR3 sequence is CASSPKRLAGNGE.

Concerning this clonotype itself: It may be a read error: a sequence one base away is much more abundant. The chain couples TRBV12-3 or TRBV12-4 to TRBJ1-3; D call uncertain. The CDR3 extends over 15 amino acids. The CDR3 protein is CASRPGSMPGSTIYF. The CDR3 coding sequence is TGTGCCAGCAGGCCTGGTTCCATGCCTGGAAGCACCATATATTTT.

About this clonotype: Germline and junction disagree at one end, which may indicate a read error. The V gene is TRBV9, the J gene TRBJ2-5; 16 bases are a match to TRBD2. Germline loops: CDR1 SGDLS, CDR2 YYNGEE. CDR3 length: 14 residues. Written as DNA, the CDR3 is TGTGCCAGCAGCGGACGCGGGACTAGCGGGGGGGAGAACTTC. This gives the protein CASSGRGTSGGENF.

For this clonotype: A junction end diverges from the germline sequence, so it may reflect a read error. V gene TRBV15 combines with J gene TRBJ1-2; D is perhaps TRBD1 (5 bases). Looked up from germline, CDR1 is LNHNV and CDR2 is YYDKDF (reference sequence). The CDR3 runs to 15 residues. In DNA form, the CDR3 reads TGTGCCAGCAGCACCGAGCGGGGGGTGCCGAGAAGCAAATCTTTC. Its translation is CASSTERGVPRSKSF.

The rearrangement uses TRBV5-6 and TRBJ1-2; D remains unclear. The CDR3 is 14 residues long. The ends were cut back, 2 bases at V and 1 base at J, with 9 bases in the middle. Germline lookup yields CDR1 SGHDT and CDR2 YYEEEE. The CDR3 nucleotides read TGTGCCAGCAGCTTTATCGGACTTAACTATGGCTACACCTTC. It specifies CASSFIGLNYGYTF. The full variable domain, its missing parts supplied by reference TRBV5-6 and TRBJ1-2, is DAGVTQSPTHLIKTRGQQVTLRCSPKSGHDTVSWYQQALGQGPQFIFQYYEEEERQRGNFPDRFSGHQFPNYSSELNVNALLLGDSALYLCASSFIGLNYGYTFGSGTRLTVV.